The entry that follows covers one T cell receptor (beta chain) sequence. Its antigen is as yet unknown. Primers included in the PCR were 60 Vbeta and 13 Jbeta primers. Data came from immunoSEQ multiplex PCR; TCRdb stores just in-frame clones and leaves some out. The table has about 95,000 clones, under 85% seen once; the top ten hold over 3.5%. This entry belongs to a study of cytomegalovirus exposure and HLA in healthy donors. Study-wide context: An early release of data contained about 85 million unique TCRs, which came from HLA-typed donors. For the approximately 390 genotyped donors, 80% to 90% fell within the Caucasian-associated ancestry cluster. Overall study findings and caveats: Cytomegalovirus status, reportedly, was diagnosed with high specificity and sensitivity by the classifier.

This clonotype originated in a woman in her thirties or forties in good health and CMV-seropositive. The material sequenced was PBMCs.

CDR3 in amino acids: CASSRLRLAGGRGTGELFF. DNA for the CDR3: TGTGCCAGCAGCCGCCTGAGACTAGCGGGAGGCCGGGGCACCGGGGAGCTGTTTTTT. This rearrangement joins TRBV7-3 to TRBJ2-2; TRBD2 aligns across 13 bases. Germline CDR1 and CDR2: SGHTA and FQGTGA. CDR3 length: 19 residues. V lost 5 bases to trimming and J lost 4 bases; unmatched junction nucleotides: 13.